The rows below give T cell receptor beta chains drawn from one sample of a study of identical twins. MiXCR was run by TCRdb on the 5' RACE reads, yielding one entry per CDR3 protein. The table lists more than 1.5 million distinct CDR3 sequences, 25% to 35% of them singletons, with about 0.3% in the top ten. The sequenced sample was cord blood. The receptors here all came from a newborn girl in good health. CDR3s include the opening cysteine and the closing phenylalanine or tryptophan. D genes are given only for firm matches. Expanded clones are given a class, and other clones once, few, many or no size at all.

d_call: -; v_call: TRBV4-1; clone_size: -; j_call: TRBJ1-5; cdr3_aa: CASSKGVGQPQHF
d_call: -; v_call: TRBV2; clone_size: -; j_call: TRBJ1-6; cdr3_aa: CASRVESSYNSPLHF
d_call: TRBD1; v_call: TRBV3-1; clone_size: -; j_call: TRBJ1-1; cdr3_aa: CASSQRGGPARQGVDTEAFF
d_call: -; v_call: TRBV7-2; clone_size: once; j_call: TRBJ1-2; cdr3_aa: CANSLFRQSLRDYGYTF
d_call: TRBD2; v_call: TRBV20-1; clone_size: -; j_call: TRBJ2-3; cdr3_aa: CSARDRTSGGVDTQYF
d_call: -; v_call: TRBV7-2; clone_size: many; j_call: TRBJ2-1; cdr3_aa: CASSLSLWKDNEQFF
d_call: -; v_call: TRBV6-5; clone_size: -; j_call: TRBJ2-5; cdr3_aa: CASRNTGVTYNEQYF
d_call: -; v_call: TRBV11-1; clone_size: -; j_call: TRBJ2-1; cdr3_aa: CASSLRGRGTHNEQFF
d_call: TRBD1; v_call: TRBV5-1; clone_size: few; j_call: TRBJ1-2; cdr3_aa: CASSLAGQGVGYTF
d_call: -; v_call: TRBV10-3; clone_size: few; j_call: -; cdr3_aa: CAISEPATYEQYF
d_call: -; v_call: TRBV7-9; clone_size: -; j_call: TRBJ1-1; cdr3_aa: CASSRRDIEAFF